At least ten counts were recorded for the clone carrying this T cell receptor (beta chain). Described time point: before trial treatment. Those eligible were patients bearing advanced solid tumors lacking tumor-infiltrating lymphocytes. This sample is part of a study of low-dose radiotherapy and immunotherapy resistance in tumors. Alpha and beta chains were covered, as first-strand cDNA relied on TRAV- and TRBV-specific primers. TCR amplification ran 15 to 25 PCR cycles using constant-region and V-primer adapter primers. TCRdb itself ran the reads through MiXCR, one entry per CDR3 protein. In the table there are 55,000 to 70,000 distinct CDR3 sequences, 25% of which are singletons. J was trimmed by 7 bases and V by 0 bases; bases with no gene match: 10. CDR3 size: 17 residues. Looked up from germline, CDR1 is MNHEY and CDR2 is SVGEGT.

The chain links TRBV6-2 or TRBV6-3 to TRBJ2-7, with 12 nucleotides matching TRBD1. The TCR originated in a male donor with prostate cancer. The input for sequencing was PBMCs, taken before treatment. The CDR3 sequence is CASSYSEGQGARGEQYF. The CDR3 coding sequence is TGTGCCAGCAGTTACTCAGAGGGACAGGGGGCAAGGGGAGAGCAGTACTTC.